The 5 T cell receptor beta chains listed next were all sequenced from one sample in a study of CD8+ T cells in alopecia areata. cDNA serving as the sequencing template came from extracted, reverse transcribed RNA. Using immunoSEQ multiplex PCR, the repertoire was profiled, and TCRdb retains in-frame clones only, with some absent. The sample consists of roughly 220,000 clones, 35% to 40% of them appearing once. Treatment indicated: oral pan-JAK inhibitor, 5-10 mg twice daily. This sample comprised CD4+ T cells sorted from blood, obtained between weeks 30 and 35, from a patient treated with tofacitinib. The receptors shown here come from a human donor with alopecia areata.

The rearrangement uses TRBV5-1 and TRBJ2-1, with 9 bases aligning to TRBD1. CDR3 length equals 15 residues. Trimming at V came to 0 bases and at J to 3 bases, leaving 1 base not matched to a gene. Germline loops: CDR1 SGHRS, CDR2 YFSETQ. CDR3: CASSLGTGVYNEQFF. The CDR3 nucleotides are TGCGCCAGCAGCTTGGGGACAGGGGTCTACAATGAGCAGTTCTTC.

This chain uses TRBV6-5 with TRBJ2-7; D is unresolved. Germline lookup yields CDR1 MNHEY and CDR2 SVGAGI. The CDR3 sequence is 15 residues long. Trimming removed 0 bases at V and 2 bases at J, with 11 bases between. The CDR3 region is CASSYSRVQTYEQYF. The CDR3 region has the DNA TGTGCCAGCAGTTACTCCCGGGTCCAGACCTACGAGCAGTACTTC.

This clone was counted only a few times. The CDR3 sequence: CASSATSISEQFF. The CDR3 nucleotides are TGTGCCAGCAGCGCGACTAGTATCAGCGAGCAGTTCTTC. This chain connects TRBV6-5 to TRBJ2-1; tentative D call: TRBD2 (6 bases). The CDR3 contains 13 residues. From germline, CDR1 is MNHEY and CDR2 SVGAGI. The V end lost 6 bases, the J end lost 10 bases, and 16 bases lay between the germline ends.

CDR3 amino acids: CAWKGGGEIGEQYF. The CDR3 DNA follows: TGTGCCTGGAAGGGTGGAGGGGAAATAGGCGAGCAGTACTTC. The chain joins TRBV30 to TRBJ2-7, with a possible D match to TRBD2 (6 bases). Looked up from germline, CDR1 is GTSNPN and CDR2 is SVGIG (reference sequence). The CDR3 covers 14 residues. With 4 bases removed from V and 6 bases from J, the gap between germline ends came to 19 bases.

This clone was seen a few times. The chain is built from TRBV25-1 and TRBJ1-2; TRBD1 matches 10 bases. With 6 bases clipped from V and 6 bases from J, the junction kept 16 bases outside the gene matches. The CDR3 sequence is 17 residues long. Germline loops: CDR1 MGHDK, CDR2 SYGVNS. The CDR3 region is CASSLDPPGQGINGYTF. The CDR3 DNA follows: TGTGCCAGCAGCCTAGACCCACCGGGACAGGGGATCAATGGCTACACCTTC.